There are a few counts of the clone carrying this T cell receptor beta chain. Its target is not known. Ophthalmopathy cases showed moderate-to-severe activity, scoring CAS ≥3 and NOSPECS ≥4, with duration under 3 months. Diagnoses were established from clinical symptoms, serum thyroxine, TRAb, thyroid ultrasound and orbital computed tomography. Using RNA transcripts, the TCR beta CDR3 regions were amplified. A first-round RT-PCR used HTBI primers, followed by a second-round multiplex PCR. A single record per CDR3 protein comes from TCRdb applying MiXCR to the multiplex PCR reads. The repertoire has around 340,000 distinct CDR3 sequences, roughly a sixth of them found once; the top ten carry roughly an eighth. This sample is part of a study of Graves' ophthalmopathy and Graves' hyperthyroidism. The CDR3 runs 11 residues. The V gene's germline CDR1 is MNHNS and CDR2 SASEGT. V was shortened by 7 bases and J by 3 bases, with 7 bases between the two germline ends.

General observations from the study: Most thyroid-expanded clonotypes exceeding 0.001 frequency were also found in blood. Distinction of ophthalmopathy from stable hyperthyroidism by a 13-signature model reached approximately 89% sensitivity and 75% to 83% specificity.

The material sequenced was peripheral blood. V and J are TRBV6-1 and TRBJ2-7; D not certain. This TCR was sampled from an adult man with Graves' ophthalmopathy. CDR3 DNA: TGTGCCAGCAAGGAAGGCTACGAGCAGTACTTC. Translated: CASKEGYEQYF.